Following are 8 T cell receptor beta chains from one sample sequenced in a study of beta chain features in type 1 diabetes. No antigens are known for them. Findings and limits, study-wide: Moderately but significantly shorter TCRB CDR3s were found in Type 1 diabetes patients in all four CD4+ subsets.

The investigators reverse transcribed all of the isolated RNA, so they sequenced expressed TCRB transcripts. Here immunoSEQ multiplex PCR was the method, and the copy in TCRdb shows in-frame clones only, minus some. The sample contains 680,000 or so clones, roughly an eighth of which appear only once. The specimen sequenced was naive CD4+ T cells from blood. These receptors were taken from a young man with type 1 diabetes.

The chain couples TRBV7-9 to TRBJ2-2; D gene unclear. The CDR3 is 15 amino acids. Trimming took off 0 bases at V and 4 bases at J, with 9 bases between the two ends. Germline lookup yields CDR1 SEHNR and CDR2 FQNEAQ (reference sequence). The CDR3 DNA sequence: TGTGCCAGCAGCTTAGCTGGCGTATTCACCGGGGAGCTGTTTTTT. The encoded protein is CASSLAGVFTGELFF.

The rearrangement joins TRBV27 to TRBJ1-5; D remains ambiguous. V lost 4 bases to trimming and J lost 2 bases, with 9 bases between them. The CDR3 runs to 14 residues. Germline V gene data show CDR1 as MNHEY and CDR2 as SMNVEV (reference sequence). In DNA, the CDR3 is TGTGCCAGCAGTTCGCAGAGCGGCAATCAGCCCCAGCATTTT. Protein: CASSSQSGNQPQHF.

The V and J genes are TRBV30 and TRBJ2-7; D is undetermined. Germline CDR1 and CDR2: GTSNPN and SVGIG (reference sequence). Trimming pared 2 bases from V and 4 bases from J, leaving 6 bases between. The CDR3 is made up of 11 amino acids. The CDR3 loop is CAWSMTYEQYF. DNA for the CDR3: TGTGCCTGGAGTATGACTTACGAGCAGTACTTC.

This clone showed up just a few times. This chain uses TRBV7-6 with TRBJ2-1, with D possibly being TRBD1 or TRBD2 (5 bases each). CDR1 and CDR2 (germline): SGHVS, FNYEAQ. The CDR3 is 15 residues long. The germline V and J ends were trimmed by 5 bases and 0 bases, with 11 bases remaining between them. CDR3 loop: CASSTSGASYNEQFF. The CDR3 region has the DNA TGTGCCAGCAGCACTAGTGGGGCCTCCTACAATGAGCAGTTCTTC.

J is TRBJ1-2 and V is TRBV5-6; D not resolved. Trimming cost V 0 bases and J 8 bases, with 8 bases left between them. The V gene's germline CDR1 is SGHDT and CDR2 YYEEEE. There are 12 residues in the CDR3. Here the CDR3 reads CASSLDTRGYTF. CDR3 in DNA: TGTGCCAGCAGCTTGGATACGAGGGGCTACACCTTC.

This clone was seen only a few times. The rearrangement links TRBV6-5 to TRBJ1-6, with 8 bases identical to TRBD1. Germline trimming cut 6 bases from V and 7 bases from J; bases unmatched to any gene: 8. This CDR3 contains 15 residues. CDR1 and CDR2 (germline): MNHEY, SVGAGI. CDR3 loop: CASSGPGTGNSPLHF. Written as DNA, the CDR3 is TGTGCCAGCAGCGGGCCCGGGACAGGCAATTCACCCCTCCACTTT.

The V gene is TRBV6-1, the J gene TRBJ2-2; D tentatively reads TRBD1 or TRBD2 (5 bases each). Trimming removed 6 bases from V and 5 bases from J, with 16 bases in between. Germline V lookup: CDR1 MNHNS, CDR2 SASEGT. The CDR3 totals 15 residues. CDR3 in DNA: TGTGCCAGCAGCGGGTCGGGACCGAGGACCGGGGAGCTGTTTTTT. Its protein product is CASSGSGPRTGELFF.

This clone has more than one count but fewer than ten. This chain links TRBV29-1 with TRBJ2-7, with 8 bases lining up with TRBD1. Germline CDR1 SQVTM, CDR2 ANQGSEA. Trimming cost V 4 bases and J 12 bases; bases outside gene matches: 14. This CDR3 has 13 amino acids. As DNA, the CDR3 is TGCAGCGTTGCCGGGACAGGTCTCTCGAGGCCGTACTTC. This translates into CSVAGTGLSRPYF.